The present T cell receptor (beta chain) was sequenced within a study of blood T cell repertoires in COVID-19. Overall study context: Specimens from acute and convalescent COVID-19 originated in the United States, Italy and Spain. In each case, the material was cDNA or gDNA derived from T cells, B-cell-depleted T cells, or PBMCs.

V gave up 2 bases and J gave up 6 bases; unmatched junction bases: 4. CDR1 is MNHEY, CDR2 SVGEGT, per germline. CDR3 size: 14 residues. In its sample, this clone was seen a few times. As processed by the authors: Nucleated cell number was recorded as an estimate derived from reference gene primer amplification. The table came from immunoSEQ multiplex PCR; TCRdb's copy has only in-frame clones and leaves some out. That table gives V, J and clone size, and the DNA gave D and trimming. The sample lists about 74,000 clones; about four fifths were seen once. This chain joins TRBV6-2 or TRBV6-3 and TRBJ2-1; TRBD1 matches 7 bases. Material: peripheral blood. This clonotype was obtained from a man aged 65 to 79 with acute or convalescent COVID-19. The CDR3, as DNA: TGTGCCAGCAGTTACCGACAGGGTGGCAATGAGCAGTTCTTC. Protein: CASSYRQGGNEQFF.